Given below is one T cell receptor (beta chain) in context. What it recognizes is unknown. The same CDR3 also results from other DNA sequences found in this sample. This specimen comes from a study of cytomegalovirus exposure and HLA in healthy donors. The study, taken as a whole, reports: One variant, a missense change in DCLRE1C, was linked in a later analysis to TCR beta V- and J-gene trimming. Clonal expansion was found to be greater in HLA-associated TCR beta chains than in equally common others in a later analysis.

Primers included in the PCR were 60 Vbeta and 13 Jbeta primers. In the original processing: Counted up in a later analysis, unique TCR beta chains came to about 80 million, with around 9.9 million shared. Produced via immunoSEQ multiplex PCR; TCRdb's table is partial and in-frame only. V and J calls and clone size are copied from that table; D and trimming were computed from the DNA. This sample has 110,000 to 150,000 clones, with almost 80% found just once. The source material was PBMCs. This TCR came from a woman in her twenties or thirties in good health and CMV-seronegative.

CDR3 protein: CASSSGQGRTEAFF. The CDR3 DNA reads TGTGCCAGCAGCTCGGGACAGGGTCGCACTGAAGCTTTCTTT. This rearrangement joins TRBV5-4 to TRBJ1-1; 9 bases align to TRBD1. With 3 bases clipped from V and 4 bases from J, the junction kept 4 bases outside the gene matches. This CDR3 region has 14 residues. From germline, CDR1 is SGHNT and CDR2 YYREEE (reference sequence).